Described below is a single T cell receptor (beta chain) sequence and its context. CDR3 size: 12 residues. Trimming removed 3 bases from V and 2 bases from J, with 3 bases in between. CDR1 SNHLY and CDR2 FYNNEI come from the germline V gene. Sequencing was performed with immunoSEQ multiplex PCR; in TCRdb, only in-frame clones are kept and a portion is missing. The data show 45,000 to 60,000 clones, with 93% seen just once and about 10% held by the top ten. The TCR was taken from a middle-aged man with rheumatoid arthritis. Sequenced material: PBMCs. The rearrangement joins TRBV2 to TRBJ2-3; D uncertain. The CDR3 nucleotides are TGTGCCAGCAGTGATCCCACAGATACGCAGTATTTT. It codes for CASSDPTDTQYF.